One and the same sample provided the 9 T cell receptor beta chains below, sequenced in a study of technical replicates of blood from several donors. Produced via immunoSEQ multiplex PCR; TCRdb's table is partial and in-frame only. The data show 65,000 to 90,000 clones, over 90% seen once. The source material was PBMCs. The receptors here all came from a human donor in good health. Some clones in this sample may be carry-over from other donors' samples.

The CDR3 sequence: CASSRRTGIREKLFF. The DNA of the CDR3 is TGTGCCAGCAGCCGAAGAACAGGGATACGTGAAAAACTGTTTTTT. V gene TRBV5-8 combines with J gene TRBJ1-4; the D gene is possibly TRBD1 (6 bases). The CDR3 contains 15 residues. V lost 4 bases and J 7 bases, leaving 17 bases between the germline ends. Germline CDR1 reads SGHTS; CDR2 reads YDEGEE.

The chain carries TRBV7-2 and TRBJ2-5, with D perhaps TRBD2 (6 bases). CDR1 SGHTA and CDR2 FQGNSA come from the germline V gene. The V gene lost 2 bases and the J gene lost 4 bases, with 26 bases spanning the gap. The CDR3 has 19 amino acids. The CDR3 DNA reads TGTGCCAGCAGCTTATCAGGGCCGAGACTAGGGACTCGGGTAGAGACCCAGTACTTC. Translation: CASSLSGPRLGTRVETQYF. Full variable domain (outside the CDR3, taken from reference TRBV7-2 and TRBJ2-5): GAGVSQSPSNKVTEKGKDVELRCDPISGHTALYWYRQSLGQGLEFLIYFQGNSAPDKSGLPSDRFSAERTGGSVSTLTIQRTQQEDSAVYLCASSLSGPRLGTRVETQYFGPGTRLLVL.

The V gene is TRBV5-1, the J gene TRBJ2-7; 8 bases align to TRBD1. The CDR3 is 14 residues long. With 4 bases clipped from V and 3 bases from J, the junction kept 6 bases outside the gene matches. CDR1 and CDR2 from the germline V gene are SGHRS and YFSETQ. The CDR3 DNA reads TGCGCCAGCAGCATGACAGGGGAAGTCTACGAGCAGTACTTC. This sequence encodes CASSMTGEVYEQYF.

The chain has TRBV2 and TRBJ2-7; 9 nucleotides align to TRBD2. Germline values: CDR1 SNHLY, CDR2 FYNNEI. The junction had 5 bases not matched to a gene; V was cut back by 6 bases and J by 2 bases. The CDR3 sequence is 14 residues long. CDR3 nucleotides: TGTGCCAGCAGCTTCGGCGGGGGGGCCTACGAGCAGTACTTC. Protein product: CASSFGGGAYEQYF.

This sequence joins TRBV2 and TRBJ1-4, with 9 bases matching TRBD1. Germline-derived CDR1 and CDR2 are SNHLY and FYNNEI. The CDR3 loop spans 15 amino acids. The V and J ends lost 8 bases and 7 bases, in that order; junction bases with no gene match: 11. CDR3: CASRGPGQGFEKLFF. DNA for the CDR3: TGTGCCAGCCGGGGTCCGGGACAGGGATTTGAAAAACTGTTTTTT. Drawing the rest from reference TRBV2 and TRBJ1-4, the complete variable domain is EPEVTQTPSHQVTQMGQEVILRCVPISNHLYFYWYRQILGQKVEFLVSFYNNEISEKSEIFDDQFSVERPDGSNFTLKIRSTKLEDSAMYFCASRGPGQGFEKLFFGSGTQLSVL.

The chain carries TRBV19 and TRBJ2-7, with 11 bases identical to TRBD1. This CDR3 spans 15 amino acids. Germline V gene data show CDR1 as LNHDA and CDR2 as SQIVND (reference sequence). The V gene end was trimmed by 4 bases and the J gene end by 1 base; junction bases not matched to a gene: 3. The CDR3 DNA is TGTGCCAGTAGTAGCCGGGACAGGGGGTCCTACGAGCAGTACTTC. This codes for CASSSRDRGSYEQYF.

This rearrangement joins TRBV10-3 to TRBJ2-7; 7 nucleotides align to TRBD2. There are 14 residues in the CDR3. Germline V lookup: CDR1 ENHRY, CDR2 SYGVKD. V dropped 3 bases and J dropped 5; count of bases not matched to a gene: 7. CDR3 protein: CAISDPIGGNEQYF. For the CDR3, the DNA is TGTGCCATCAGTGACCCTATCGGGGGGAACGAGCAGTACTTC.

The chain recombines TRBV2 with TRBJ2-5, with 8 bases matching TRBD1. The germline gives CDR1 SNHLY, CDR2 FYNNEI. This CDR3 has 14 residues. Trimming removed 5 bases from V and 4 bases from J; junction bases left unmatched: 6. This chain's CDR3 is CASSPRGQGETQYF. CDR3 DNA: TGTGCCAGCAGTCCCAGGGGGCAGGGAGAGACCCAGTACTTC.

The CDR3 region is CASSLVPGHGYGYTF. In DNA, the CDR3 is TGTGCCAGCAGCTTAGTCCCGGGTCACGGCTATGGCTACACCTTC. The rearrangement uses TRBV11-1 and TRBJ1-2; the D is unclear. The germline V gene encodes CDR1 SGHAT and CDR2 FQDESV (reference sequence). V lost 1 base, J lost 4 bases, and 13 bases lay in between. This CDR3 is built from 15 residues.